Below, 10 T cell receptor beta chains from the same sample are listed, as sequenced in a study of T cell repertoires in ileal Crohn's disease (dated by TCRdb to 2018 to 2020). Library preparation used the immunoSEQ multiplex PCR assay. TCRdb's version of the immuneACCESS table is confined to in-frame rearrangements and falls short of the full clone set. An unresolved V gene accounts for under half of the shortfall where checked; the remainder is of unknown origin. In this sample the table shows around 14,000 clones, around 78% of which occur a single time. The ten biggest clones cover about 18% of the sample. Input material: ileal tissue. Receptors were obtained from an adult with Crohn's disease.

The CDR3 DNA reads TGCGCCAGCAGCAAATCGGGGGGTTACGAGCAGTACTTC. This gives the protein CASSKSGGYEQYF. The rearrangement joins TRBV4-1 to TRBJ2-7, with 7 bases lining up with TRBD2. Germline lookup yields CDR1 MGHRA and CDR2 YSYEKL. Trimming removed 5 bases from V and 4 bases from J; junction bases left unmatched: 5. The CDR3 runs 13 residues.

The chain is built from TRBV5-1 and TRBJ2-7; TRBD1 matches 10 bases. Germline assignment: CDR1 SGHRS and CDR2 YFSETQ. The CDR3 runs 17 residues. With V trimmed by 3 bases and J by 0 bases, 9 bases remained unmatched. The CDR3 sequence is CASSYGQGVLPSYEQYF. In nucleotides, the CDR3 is TGCGCCAGCAGCTATGGACAGGGGGTTCTGCCCTCCTACGAGCAGTACTTC.

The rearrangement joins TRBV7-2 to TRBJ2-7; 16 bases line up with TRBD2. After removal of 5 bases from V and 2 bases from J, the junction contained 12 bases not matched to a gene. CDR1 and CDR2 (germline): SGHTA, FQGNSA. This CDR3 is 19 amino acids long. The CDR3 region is CASSAMGLAGGPVAYEQYF. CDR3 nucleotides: TGTGCCAGCAGCGCGATGGGACTAGCGGGAGGGCCTGTGGCCTACGAGCAGTACTTC.

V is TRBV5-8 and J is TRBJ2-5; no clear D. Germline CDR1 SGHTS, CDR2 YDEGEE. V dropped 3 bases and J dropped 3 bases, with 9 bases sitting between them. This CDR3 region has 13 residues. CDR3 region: CASSSQNEETQYF. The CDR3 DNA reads TGTGCCAGCAGCTCTCAGAACGAAGAGACCCAGTACTTC.

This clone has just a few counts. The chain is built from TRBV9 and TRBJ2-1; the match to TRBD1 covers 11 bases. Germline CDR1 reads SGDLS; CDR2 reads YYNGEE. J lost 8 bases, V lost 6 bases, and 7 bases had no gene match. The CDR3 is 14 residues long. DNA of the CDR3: TGTGCCAGCAAAAGGACAGGGGGCGAAGATGAGCAGTTCTTC. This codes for CASKRTGGEDEQFF.

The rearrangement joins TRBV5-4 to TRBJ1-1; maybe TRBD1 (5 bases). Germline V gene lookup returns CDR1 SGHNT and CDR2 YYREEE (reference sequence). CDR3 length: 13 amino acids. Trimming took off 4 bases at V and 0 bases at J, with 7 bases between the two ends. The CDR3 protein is CASSPDMNTEAFF. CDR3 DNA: TGTGCCAGCAGCCCGGACATGAACACTGAAGCTTTCTTT.

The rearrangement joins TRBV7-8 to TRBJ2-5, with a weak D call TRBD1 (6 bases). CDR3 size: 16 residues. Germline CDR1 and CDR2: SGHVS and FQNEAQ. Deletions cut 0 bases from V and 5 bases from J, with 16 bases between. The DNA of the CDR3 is TGTGCCAGCAGCTTAGCTTTCTGGGGGACACGGGAGACCCAGTACTTC. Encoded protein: CASSLAFWGTRETQYF.

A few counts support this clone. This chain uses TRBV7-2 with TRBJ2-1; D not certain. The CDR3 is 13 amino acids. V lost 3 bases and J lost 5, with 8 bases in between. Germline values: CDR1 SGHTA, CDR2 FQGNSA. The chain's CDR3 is CASSFRVDNEQFF. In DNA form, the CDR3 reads TGTGCCAGCAGCTTCCGGGTCGACAATGAGCAGTTCTTC. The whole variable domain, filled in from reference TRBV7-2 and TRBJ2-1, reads GAGVSQSPSNKVTEKGKDVELRCDPISGHTALYWYRQSLGQGLEFLIYFQGNSAPDKSGLPSDRFSAERTGGSVSTLTIQRTQQEDSAVYLCASSFRVDNEQFFGPGTRLTVL.

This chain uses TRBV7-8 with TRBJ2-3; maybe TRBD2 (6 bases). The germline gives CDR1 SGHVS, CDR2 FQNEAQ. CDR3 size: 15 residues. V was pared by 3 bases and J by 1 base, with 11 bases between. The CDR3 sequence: CASSLLTGGTDTQYF. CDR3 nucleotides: TGTGCCAGCAGCTTGTTGACGGGGGGCACAGATACGCAGTATTTT.

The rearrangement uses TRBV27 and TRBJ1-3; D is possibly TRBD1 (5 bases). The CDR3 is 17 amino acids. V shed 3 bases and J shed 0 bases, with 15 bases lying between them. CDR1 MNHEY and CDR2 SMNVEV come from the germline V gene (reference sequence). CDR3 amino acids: CASSFGQGPYSGNTIYF. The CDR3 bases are TGTGCCAGCAGTTTCGGGCAGGGCCCCTACTCTGGAAACACCATATATTTT.